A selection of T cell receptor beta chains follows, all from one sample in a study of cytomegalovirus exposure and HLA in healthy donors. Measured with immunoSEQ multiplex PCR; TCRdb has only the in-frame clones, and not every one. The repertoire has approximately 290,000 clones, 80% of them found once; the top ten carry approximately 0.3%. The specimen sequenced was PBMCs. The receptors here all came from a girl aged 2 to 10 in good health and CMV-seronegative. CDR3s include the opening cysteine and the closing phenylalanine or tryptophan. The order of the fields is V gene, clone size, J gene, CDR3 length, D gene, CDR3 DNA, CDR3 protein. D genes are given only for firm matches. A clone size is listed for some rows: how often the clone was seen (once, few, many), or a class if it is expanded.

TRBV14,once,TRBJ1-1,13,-,TGTGCCAGCAGCCAAGATTATGGCAGAAAAGCTTTCTTT,CASSQDYGRKAFF
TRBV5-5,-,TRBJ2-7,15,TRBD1,TGTGCCAGCAGCTTTGGGACTGGACAGGGCTACGAGCAGTACTTC,CASSFGTGQGYEQYF
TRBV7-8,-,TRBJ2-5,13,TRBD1,TGTGCCTCAGTTACAGGGGGGCGGGAGACCCAGTACTTC,CASVTGGRETQYF
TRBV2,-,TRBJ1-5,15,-,TGTGCCAGCAGAGAAGGACAGTTTAGCAATCAGCCCCAGCATTTT,CASREGQFSNQPQHF
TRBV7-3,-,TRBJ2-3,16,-,TGTGCCAGCAGTGGGCCGGACAGTGTCAGCACAGATACGCAGTATTTT,CASSGPDSVSTDTQYF
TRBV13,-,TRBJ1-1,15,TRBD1,TGTGCCAGCAGCCTCGGGACAGGAATGAACACTGAAGCTTTCTTT,CASSLGTGMNTEAFF
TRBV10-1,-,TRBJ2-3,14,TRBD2,TGCGCCAGCAGTCCTAGCGGGAGCGCAGATACGCAGTATTTT,CASSPSGSADTQYF
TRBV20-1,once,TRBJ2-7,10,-,TGCAGTGCTAGAGAGCGGGAGCAGTACTTC,CSAREREQYF
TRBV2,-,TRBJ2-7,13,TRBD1,TGTGCCAGCAGAGGGACAGGGGTCTACGAGCAGTACTTC,CASRGTGVYEQYF
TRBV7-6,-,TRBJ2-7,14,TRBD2,TGTGCCAGCAGCGAACTAGCGGGAGGTAACGAGCAGTACTTC,CASSELAGGNEQYF
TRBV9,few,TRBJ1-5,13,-,TGTGCCAACTCGCTTCCCAGCAATCAGCCCCAGCATTTT,CANSLPSNQPQHF
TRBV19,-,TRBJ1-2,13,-,TGTGCCAGTAGTATAGGCGGGGACGGACTAGGACACTTC,CASSIGGDGLGHF
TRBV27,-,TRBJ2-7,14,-,TGTGCCAGCGGTACAGCGAGGACAGCCTACGAGCAGTACTTC,CASGTARTAYEQYF